This TCR beta chain was recovered during a study of blood T cells in healthy people across ages. This CDR3 is built from 19 residues. Trimming took 4 bases from V and 4 from J; bases not matched to a gene: 14. CDR1 is MDHEN and CDR2 is SYDVKM in the germline V gene. A second PCR of about 7 to 12 cycles used a sample-barcoded 5' primer and a J-beta primer mix. TCRdb re-derived calls from the 5' RACE reads in MiXCR, one entry per CDR3 protein. Among approximately 810,000 distinct CDR3 sequences listed, under 30% were seen once. V and J are TRBV28 and TRBJ2-6; 9 bases line up with TRBD1. The sequenced sample consisted of blood. The sequence was obtained from a woman aged 80 or over in good health. In nucleotides, the CDR3 is TGTGCCAGCAGTTCGGGACAGGGTTACTCCGTTCGAGGGGCCAACGTCCTGACTTTC. This encodes CASSSGQGYSVRGANVLTF.